This T cell receptor beta chain derives from a study of PD-L1 blockade in urothelial cancer. Turning to the study itself: Patients' histories included 0 to 3 prior chemotherapy regimens. Analysis of blood occurred 3 weeks (second dose) and 6 weeks after treatment start.

Data came from immunoSEQ multiplex PCR; TCRdb stores just in-frame clones and leaves some out. There are tens of thousands of clones in the sample; 86% occur only once, and about 22% lies in the top ten. In this sample, this clone turned up a few times. Time point of the sample: peripheral blood 6 weeks after treatment start. Per the germline V gene, CDR1 is SEHNR and CDR2 is FQNEAQ (reference sequence). The CDR3 runs to 14 residues. V lost 5 bases and J lost 3, with 11 bases in between. The sequence was obtained from a man in his 60s with urothelial cancer. Sample: PBMCs, taken around atezolizumab (anti-PD-L1) treatment. The chain is built from TRBV7-9 and TRBJ1-5; D is unclear. The CDR3 region has the DNA TGTGCCAGCAGCCTAGGAGGGAACAATCAGCCCCAGCATTTT. Amino acids: CASSLGGNNQPQHF.